Shown below are 23 T cell receptor beta chains from a single sample sequenced in a study of CD8+ T cells in alopecia areata. The sequencing template was cDNA reverse transcribed from extracted RNA. Clones were sequenced by immunoSEQ multiplex PCR, and TCRdb holds only the in-frame ones, with some missing. The sample yields about 200,000 clones, more than 55% seen once. Treatment given: oral pan-JAK inhibitor, 5-10 mg twice daily. The sample here was CD4+ T cells sorted from blood, taken at week 4, from a patient treated with tofacitinib. Receptor source: a human donor with alopecia areata.

About this clone: Other nucleotide sequences from this sample produce the same CDR3. The gene calls are TRBV6-6 and TRBJ1-3; D is unresolved. CDR1 MNHNY and CDR2 SVGAGI come from the germline V gene (reference sequence). V dropped 0 bases and J dropped 0 bases, with 3 bases sitting between them. This CDR3 is built from 14 residues. The CDR3 spells CASSYSGSGNTIYF. CDR3 nucleotide sequence: TGTGCCAGCAGTTACTCGGGCTCTGGAAACACCATATATTTT.

The chain has TRBV27 and TRBJ1-1; maybe TRBD1 (6 bases). V was clipped by 10 bases and J by 0 bases, with 15 bases between them. The CDR3 extends over 14 amino acids. The V gene's germline CDR1 is MNHEY and CDR2 SMNVEV (reference sequence). DNA of the CDR3: TGTGCCACTCCCTCGCAGGGGCTGAACACTGAAGCTTTCTTT. This encodes CATPSQGLNTEAFF.

This rearrangement joins TRBV7-8 to TRBJ2-5; no clear D. The CDR3 is made up of 11 amino acids. V lost 5 bases to trimming and J lost 10 bases, with 11 bases between them. Germline CDR1 SGHVS, CDR2 FQNEAQ. CDR3: CASSPNTGQYF. In DNA form, the CDR3 reads TGTGCCAGCAGCCCCAACACGGGCCAGTACTTC.

This chain's CDR3 is CASSLDARASYEQYF. The CDR3 nucleotides are TGCGCCAGCAGCTTGGACGCAAGGGCCTCCTACGAGCAGTACTTC. The chain carries TRBV5-1 and TRBJ2-7, with unresolved D. The CDR3 is made up of 15 amino acids. V shed 0 bases and J shed 0 bases, with 10 bases lying between them. Germline-derived CDR1 and CDR2 are SGHRS and YFSETQ.

V is TRBV30 and J is TRBJ1-5, with 9 positions matching TRBD1. The V segment lost 0 bases and the J segment 3 bases; nucleotides outside the gene matches: 6. The CDR3 consists of 16 residues. From germline, CDR1 is GTSNPN and CDR2 SVGIG (reference sequence). For the CDR3, the DNA is TGTGCCTGGAGTGTTGGGACAGGGACCCTCAATCAGCCCCAGCATTTT. It encodes CAWSVGTGTLNQPQHF.

The genes are TRBV27 and TRBJ1-1; D gene unclear. Germline loops: CDR1 MNHEY, CDR2 SMNVEV (reference sequence). The germline V and J ends were trimmed by 2 bases and 4 bases, with 14 bases remaining between them. This CDR3 is built from 15 residues. The CDR3 is CASSLRAGVGTEAFF. As DNA, the CDR3 is TGTGCCAGCAGTTTAAGGGCGGGTGTGGGCACTGAAGCTTTCTTT.

The rearrangement joins TRBV7-9 to TRBJ1-2; 7 bases map to TRBD1. CDR1 and CDR2 (germline): SEHNR, FQNEAQ (reference sequence). The CDR3 is 17 residues long. The trim removed 4 bases at V and 4 bases at J, leaving 15 bases unmatched. CDR3 region: CASSSGQAIYYSYGYTF. The CDR3 DNA is TGTGCCAGCAGCTCCGGACAGGCCATCTACTATAGCTATGGCTACACCTTC.

This clone was detected once. V usage is TRBV9 and J usage is TRBJ1-2; TRBD1 is a possible D gene (5 bases). V lost 0 bases and J lost 7, with 13 bases in between. CDR3 size: 14 residues. Per germline, CDR1 SGDLS and CDR2 YYNGEE. The CDR3 sequence is CASSVGQGLGGYTF. In DNA, the CDR3 is TGTGCCAGCAGCGTAGGCCAGGGTTTAGGTGGCTACACCTTC. Full variable domain (missing parts from reference TRBV9 and TRBJ1-2): DSGVTQTPKHLITATGQRVTLRCSPRSGDLSVYWYQQSLDQGLQFLIQYYNGEERAKGNILERFSAQQFPDLHSELNLSSLELGDSALYFCASSVGQGLGGYTFGSGTRLTVV.

J is TRBJ1-1 and V is TRBV6-6, with no clear D. CDR3 size: 14 residues. The V end lost 3 bases, the J end lost 4 bases, and 12 bases lay between the germline ends. Germline CDR1 reads MNHNY; CDR2 reads SVGAGI (reference sequence). In nucleotides, the CDR3 is TGTGCCAGCAGTTATGTTGGCCAAACCACTGAAGCTTTCTTT. Translation gives CASSYVGQTTEAFF.

This chain links TRBV6-5 with TRBJ2-7; 7 bases fit TRBD1. This CDR3 has 14 residues. Trimming at V came to 7 bases and at J to 2 bases, leaving 8 bases not matched to a gene. Germline lookup yields CDR1 MNHEY and CDR2 SVGAGI. CDR3 in amino acids: CASTPHRGTYEQYF. In DNA, the CDR3 is TGTGCCAGCACCCCGCACAGGGGAACCTACGAGCAGTACTTC.

Points on this clone: The identical CDR3 is also encoded by other nucleotide sequences in the sample. V is TRBV27 and J is TRBJ1-6; D remains ambiguous. The length of the CDR3 is 12 residues. The V gene lost 5 bases and the J gene lost 4 bases, with 3 bases spanning the gap. Germline CDR1 and CDR2: MNHEY and SMNVEV (reference sequence). The CDR3, as DNA: TGTGCCAGCAGTAGTTATAATTCACCCCTCCACTTT. Residues: CASSSYNSPLHF.

This clone was detected only a few times. The gene calls are TRBV28 and TRBJ1-1; 7 nucleotides agree with TRBD1. Losses at the gene ends were 5 bases for V and 2 bases for J; bases not matched to a gene: 8. CDR3 size: 15 residues. Per the germline V gene, CDR1 is MDHEN and CDR2 is SYDVKM. CDR3 loop: CASSETGTTNTEAFF. CDR3 in DNA: TGTGCCAGCAGTGAGACAGGGACCACTAACACTGAAGCTTTCTTT.

In its sample, this clone was seen a few times. The V gene is TRBV30, the J gene TRBJ2-7; 9 nucleotides match TRBD1. Losses at the gene ends were 3 bases for V and 5 bases for J; bases not matched to a gene: 11. Germline CDR1 and CDR2: GTSNPN and SVGIG (reference sequence). This CDR3 has 15 residues. The CDR3, as DNA: TGTGCCTGGAGGCCTGGGGACAGGGTCTCTCACGAGCAGTACTTC. Encoded protein: CAWRPGDRVSHEQYF.

The rearrangement uses TRBV5-4 and TRBJ2-5; 9 bases align to TRBD1. The germline CDR1 and CDR2 sequences are SGHNT and YYREEE (reference sequence). V lost 4 bases to trimming and J lost 5 bases; unmatched junction nucleotides: 6. This CDR3 has 14 residues. CDR3 protein: CASSGTGSGETQYF. CDR3 coding DNA: TGTGCCAGCAGCGGGACAGGGAGTGGCGAGACCCAGTACTTC.

The rearrangement uses TRBV7-2 and TRBJ2-3; 7 bases line up with TRBD1. CDR1 SGHTA and CDR2 FQGNSA come from the germline V gene. The CDR3 extends over 14 amino acids. With V trimmed by 2 bases and J by 6 bases, 5 bases remained unmatched. CDR3 region: CASSLRGPMDTQYF. The CDR3 DNA is TGTGCCAGCAGCTTAAGGGGGCCTATGGATACGCAGTATTTT.

This clone came up a few times. V and J are TRBV19 and TRBJ1-1, with 12 bases aligning to TRBD1. V shed 7 bases, J shed 5 bases, and the junction held 2 bases outside the gene matches. CDR3 size: 13 residues. Germline V gives CDR1 LNHDA, CDR2 SQIVND (reference sequence). In DNA form, the CDR3 reads TGTGCCAGTAAGGGACAGGGGGCGACTGAAGCTTTCTTT. Translating it yields CASKGQGATEAFF. Using reference TRBV19 and TRBJ1-1 for the parts outside the CDR3, the full variable domain is DGGITQSPKYLFRKEGQNVTLSCEQNLNHDAMYWYRQDPGQGLRLIYYSQIVNDFQKGDIAEGYSVSREKKESFPLTVTSAQKNPTAFYLCASKGQGATEAFFGQGTRLTVV.

This clone was seen more than once but under ten times. The rearrangement joins TRBV5-6 to TRBJ1-1, with no clear D. V lost 4 bases to trimming and J lost 1 base, with 11 bases between them. The CDR3 is 14 residues long. Germline V gene data show CDR1 as SGHDT and CDR2 as YYEEEE. CDR3 nucleotide sequence: TGTGCCAGCAGCGTGGAGGTATCGAACACTGAAGCTTTCTTT. Translated: CASSVEVSNTEAFF.

This chain connects TRBV29-1 to TRBJ1-1; a possible D gene is TRBD1 (5 bases). V dropped 5 bases and J dropped 5 bases, with 15 bases sitting between them. There are 13 residues in the CDR3. Per germline, CDR1 SQVTM and CDR2 ANQGSEA. CDR3 bases: TGCAGCGTTTCGGGGCGTACGAAGACTGAAGCTTTCTTT. Amino acids: CSVSGRTKTEAFF.

A few counts support this clone. The chain recombines TRBV29-1 with TRBJ1-2; 7 bases align to TRBD1. The V gene end was trimmed by 4 bases and the J gene end by 6 bases; junction bases not matched to a gene: 5. This CDR3 spans 12 amino acids. The V gene's germline CDR1 is SQVTM and CDR2 ANQGSEA. Here the CDR3 DNA reads TGCAGCGTTGGTGGAGGGGGCGATGGCTACACCTTC. As protein: CSVGGGGDGYTF.

V and J are TRBV29-1 and TRBJ2-2; D unclear. V lost 0 bases, J lost 0 bases, and 8 bases lay in between. The germline gives CDR1 SQVTM, CDR2 ANQGSEA. The CDR3 spans 15 residues. The DNA of the CDR3 is TGCAGCGTTGAAGACCGATTCGCGAACACCGGGGAGCTGTTTTTT. Its protein product is CSVEDRFANTGELFF.

The genes are TRBV6-5 and TRBJ1-5; TRBD1 matches at 7 bases. This CDR3 comprises 14 residues. Trimming at V came to 2 bases and at J to 2 bases, leaving 0 bases not matched to a gene. CDR1 is MNHEY and CDR2 is SVGAGI in the germline V gene. Here the CDR3 DNA reads TGTGCCAGCAGTTACGGACAGGGCAATCAGCCCCAGCATTTT. It specifies CASSYGQGNQPQHF.

This chain links TRBV29-1 with TRBJ2-7; 7 bases map to TRBD1. Germline loops: CDR1 SQVTM, CDR2 ANQGSEA. V gave up 4 bases and J gave up 7 bases; unmatched junction bases: 13. CDR3 length: 14 residues. In DNA form, the CDR3 reads TGCAGCGTTGTAGAAGGGGGCGCCCCGGGGGAGCAGTACTTC. As protein: CSVVEGGAPGEQYF.

This clone was counted a few times. Other DNA variants within this sample encode the same CDR3. This chain joins TRBV29-1 and TRBJ1-1; D not resolved. The CDR3 runs to 12 residues. V was clipped by 4 bases and J by 3 bases, with 9 bases between them. The germline CDR1 and CDR2 sequences are SQVTM and ANQGSEA. CDR3 sequence reads: CSVGIWDTEAFF. The CDR3 region has the DNA TGCAGCGTTGGAATTTGGGACACTGAAGCTTTCTTT. The full variable domain, its missing parts supplied by reference TRBV29-1 and TRBJ1-1, is SAVISQKPSRDICQRGTSLTIQCQVDSQVTMMFWYRQQPGQSLTLIATANQGSEATYESGFVIDKFPISRPNLTFSTLTVSNMSPEDSSIYLCSVGIWDTEAFFGQGTRLTVV.